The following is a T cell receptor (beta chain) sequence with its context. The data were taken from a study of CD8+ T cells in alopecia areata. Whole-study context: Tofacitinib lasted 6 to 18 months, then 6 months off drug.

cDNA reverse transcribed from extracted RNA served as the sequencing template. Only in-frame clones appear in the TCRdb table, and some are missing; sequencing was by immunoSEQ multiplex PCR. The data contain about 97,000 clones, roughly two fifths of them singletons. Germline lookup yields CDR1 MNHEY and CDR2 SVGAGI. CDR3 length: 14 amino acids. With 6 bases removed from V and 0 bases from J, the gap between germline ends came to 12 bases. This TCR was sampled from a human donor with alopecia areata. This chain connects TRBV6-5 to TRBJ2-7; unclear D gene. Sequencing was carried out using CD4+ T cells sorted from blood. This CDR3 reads CASRAFSDSYEQYF. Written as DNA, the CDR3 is TGTGCCAGCAGGGCTTTCTCTGACTCCTACGAGCAGTACTTC.